This is a list of T cell receptor beta chains from one sample in a study of blood T cells in healthy people across ages. TCRdb reanalysed the 5' RACE reads using MiXCR and keeps one entry per CDR3 protein. Of 450,000 to 650,000 distinct CDR3 sequences in the sample, around 24% were seen once. The sample was also reused in another study, on T cells of mothers and their children.

Sequencing was performed on blood. These receptors all come from a boy between 5 and 17 years old in good health. The CDR3 runs from the conserved cysteine through the conserved F or W. The D gene is left open where the match is weak. Size is stated for part of the rows, as once, few or many counts, or as a class when the clone is expanded.

J gene: TRBJ2-5; V gene: TRBV3-1; D gene: TRBD1; clone size: many; CDR3 protein: CASSTGTGGKETQYF; CDR3 DNA: TGTGCCAGCAGCACCGGGACAGGGGGCAAAGAGACCCAGTACTTC
J gene: TRBJ2-3; V gene: TRBV5-4; D gene: TRBD2; clone size: NA; CDR3 protein: CASGPTSGGASDTQYF; CDR3 DNA: TGTGCCAGCGGTCCGACTAGCGGGGGGGCGTCAGATACGCAGTATTTT
J gene: TRBJ2-3; V gene: TRBV6-4; D gene: TRBD2; clone size: few; CDR3 protein: CASSDSAGGPDTQYF; CDR3 DNA: TGTGCCAGCAGTGACTCAGCGGGGGGCCCAGATACGCAGTATTTT
J gene: TRBJ2-2; V gene: TRBV4-2; D gene: TRBD1; clone size: once; CDR3 protein: CASSQQGRTGELFF; CDR3 DNA: TGTGCCAGCAGTCAACAGGGGAGAACCGGGGAGCTGTTTTTT
J gene: TRBJ2-7; V gene: TRBV27; D gene: TRBD2; clone size: few; CDR3 protein: CASSEAGGISGYEQYF; CDR3 DNA: TGTGCCAGCAGTGAAGCGGGAGGTATCTCAGGTTACGAGCAGTACTTC
J gene: TRBJ2-3; V gene: TRBV20-1; D gene: TRBD2; clone size: NA; CDR3 protein: CSARRTSGTRGTQYF; CDR3 DNA: TGCAGTGCTAGAAGGACTAGCGGGACGAGGGGTACGCAGTATTTT
J gene: TRBJ2-2; V gene: TRBV27; D gene: NA; clone size: few; CDR3 protein: CASSFIRVSNGELFF; CDR3 DNA: TGTGCCAGCAGTTTTATAAGGGTGTCAAACGGGGAGCTGTTTTTT
J gene: TRBJ2-1; V gene: TRBV5-4; D gene: TRBD1; clone size: NA; CDR3 protein: CASSTRDRAHNEQFF; CDR3 DNA: TGTGCCAGCAGCACCCGGGACAGAGCCCACAATGAGCAGTTCTTC
J gene: TRBJ2-5; V gene: TRBV14; D gene: TRBD1; clone size: NA; CDR3 protein: CASAGQGLSQYF; CDR3 DNA: TGTGCCAGCGCGGGACAGGGACTGTCCCAGTACTTC
J gene: TRBJ2-3; V gene: TRBV24-1; D gene: NA; clone size: few; CDR3 protein: CATSLRGLPTDTQYF; CDR3 DNA: TGTGCCACCAGTCTTCGGGGCCTCCCCACAGATACGCAGTATTTT
J gene: TRBJ1-1; V gene: TRBV10-3; D gene: TRBD1; clone size: medium-sized; CDR3 protein: CAISPPGTAGTEAFF; CDR3 DNA: TGTGCCATCAGTCCCCCCGGGACAGCTGGCACTGAAGCTTTCTTT
J gene: TRBJ1-1; V gene: TRBV6-2/TRBV6-3; D gene: NA; clone size: NA; CDR3 protein: CASRPGLTEAFF; CDR3 DNA: TGTGCCAGCAGGCCGGGTTTAACTGAAGCTTTCTTT
J gene: TRBJ2-2; V gene: TRBV2; D gene: NA; clone size: few; CDR3 protein: CASRSRDAGELFF; CDR3 DNA: TGTGCCAGCAGGTCCCGGGACGCCGGGGAGCTGTTTTTT
J gene: TRBJ1-5; V gene: TRBV25-1; D gene: NA; clone size: few; CDR3 protein: CASSESMGPQHF; CDR3 DNA: TGTGCCAGCAGTGAATCGATGGGCCCCCAGCATTTT
J gene: TRBJ1-5; V gene: TRBV7-2; D gene: TRBD1; clone size: NA; CDR3 protein: CASSVDWDRYQPQHF; CDR3 DNA: TGTGCCAGCAGCGTAGATTGGGACAGATATCAGCCCCAGCATTTT
J gene: TRBJ2-5; V gene: TRBV29-1; D gene: NA; clone size: NA; CDR3 protein: CSAHGRPGRETQYF; CDR3 DNA: TGCAGCGCCCACGGACGCCCAGGGCGGGAGACCCAGTACTTC
J gene: TRBJ2-7; V gene: TRBV5-1; D gene: TRBD1; clone size: NA; CDR3 protein: CASSLVRTGVSYEQYF; CDR3 DNA: TGCGCCAGCAGCTTGGTTAGGACAGGGGTCTCCTACGAGCAGTACTTC
J gene: TRBJ2-5; V gene: TRBV7-8; D gene: TRBD2; clone size: many; CDR3 protein: CASSGSSGKETQYF; CDR3 DNA: TGTGCCAGCAGCGGCTCTAGCGGGAAAGAGACCCAGTACTTC
J gene: TRBJ2-3; V gene: TRBV7-9; D gene: NA; clone size: few; CDR3 protein: CASSLGLRTDTQYF; CDR3 DNA: TGTGCCAGCAGCTTAGGCCTACGCACAGATACGCAGTATTTT
J gene: TRBJ1-4; V gene: TRBV3-1; D gene: TRBD1; clone size: NA; CDR3 protein: CASSPRTGTTNEKRFF; CDR3 DNA: TGTGCCAGCAGCCCCCGGACAGGGACAACTAATGAAAAACGGTTTTTT
J gene: TRBJ1-1; V gene: TRBV5-1; D gene: NA; clone size: few; CDR3 protein: CASSLRGESTEAFF; CDR3 DNA: TGCGCCAGCAGCTTGAGAGGGGAGAGCACTGAAGCTTTCTTT
J gene: TRBJ1-5; V gene: TRBV6-1; D gene: NA; clone size: NA; CDR3 protein: CASSASYSNQPQHF; CDR3 DNA: TGTGCCAGCAGTGCGTCGTATAGCAATCAGCCCCAGCATTTT
J gene: TRBJ1-4; V gene: TRBV28; D gene: NA; clone size: NA; CDR3 protein: CASSLKEKLFF; CDR3 DNA: TGTGCCAGCAGTCTAAAGGAAAAACTGTTTTTT
J gene: TRBJ2-5; V gene: TRBV6-5; D gene: TRBD2; clone size: NA; CDR3 protein: CASSYGTSGNQETQYF; CDR3 DNA: TGTGCCAGCAGTTACGGGACTAGCGGGAACCAAGAGACCCAGTACTTC
J gene: TRBJ2-3; V gene: TRBV6-2/TRBV6-3; D gene: TRBD2; clone size: NA; CDR3 protein: CASSFLAGGPADTQYF; CDR3 DNA: TGTGCCAGCAGTTTCCTAGCGGGAGGGCCGGCAGATACGCAGTATTTT
J gene: TRBJ2-1; V gene: TRBV29-1; D gene: NA; clone size: few; CDR3 protein: CSVGPPGANEQFF; CDR3 DNA: TGCAGCGTTGGCCCACCCGGAGCCAATGAGCAGTTCTTC
J gene: TRBJ2-3; V gene: TRBV7-3; D gene: NA; clone size: few; CDR3 protein: CASSLKAVTDTQYF; CDR3 DNA: TGTGCCAGCAGCTTAAAGGCAGTTACAGATACGCAGTATTTT
J gene: TRBJ2-5; V gene: TRBV20-1; D gene: NA; clone size: NA; CDR3 protein: CSARDVGTPQETQYF; CDR3 DNA: TGCAGTGCTAGAGATGTAGGGACCCCGCAAGAGACCCAGTACTTC
J gene: TRBJ1-2; V gene: TRBV5-1; D gene: NA; clone size: many; CDR3 protein: CASSYLDSNYGYTF; CDR3 DNA: TGCGCCAGCAGCTACCTGGACAGCAACTATGGCTACACCTTC
J gene: TRBJ2-2; V gene: TRBV6-6; D gene: NA; clone size: NA; CDR3 protein: CASSYGRSGELFF; CDR3 DNA: TGTGCCAGCAGTTACGGAAGGTCCGGGGAGCTGTTTTTT
J gene: TRBJ2-7; V gene: TRBV6-2/TRBV6-3; D gene: NA; clone size: few; CDR3 protein: CASRDPGDYEQYF; CDR3 DNA: TGTGCCAGCAGGGATCCGGGAGACTACGAGCAGTACTTC
J gene: TRBJ2-3; V gene: TRBV12-3/TRBV12-4; D gene: TRBD2; clone size: NA; CDR3 protein: CTSSLTSGRVDTQYF; CDR3 DNA: TGTACCAGCAGTTTAACTAGCGGGAGAGTAGATACACAGTATTTT
J gene: TRBJ2-1; V gene: TRBV7-9; D gene: NA; clone size: NA; CDR3 protein: CASSLFRDSRLRQFF; CDR3 DNA: TGTGCCAGCAGCTTATTCCGGGACTCCCGATTACGGCAGTTCTTC
J gene: TRBJ2-7; V gene: TRBV20-1; D gene: TRBD1; clone size: few; CDR3 protein: CSASGTGTMNPYEQYF; CDR3 DNA: TGCAGTGCTAGCGGGACAGGGACAATGAATCCCTACGAGCAGTACTTC
J gene: TRBJ2-7; V gene: TRBV27; D gene: NA; clone size: NA; CDR3 protein: CASSFGSTNEQYF; CDR3 DNA: TGTGCCAGCAGTTTCGGTTCAACCAACGAGCAGTACTTC
J gene: TRBJ1-1; V gene: TRBV5-1; D gene: TRBD1; clone size: NA; CDR3 protein: CASSPGTAGGMNTEAFF; CDR3 DNA: TGCGCCAGCAGCCCAGGGACAGCGGGCGGAATGAACACTGAAGCTTTCTTT
J gene: TRBJ2-7; V gene: TRBV9; D gene: NA; clone size: NA; CDR3 protein: CASSVGGGLEQYF; CDR3 DNA: TGTGCCAGCAGCGTAGGTGGGGGGCTCGAGCAGTACTTC
J gene: TRBJ1-1; V gene: TRBV11-2; D gene: NA; clone size: NA; CDR3 protein: CASSLGKGTEAFF; CDR3 DNA: TGTGCCAGCAGCTTAGGGAAGGGAACTGAAGCTTTCTTT
J gene: TRBJ2-7; V gene: TRBV6-5; D gene: NA; clone size: few; CDR3 protein: CASSYSTRDHEQYF; CDR3 DNA: TGTGCCAGCAGTTACTCGACCAGGGATCACGAGCAGTACTTC
J gene: TRBJ2-2; V gene: TRBV12-3/TRBV12-4; D gene: TRBD2; clone size: few; CDR3 protein: CASSFGLAITGELFF; CDR3 DNA: TGTGCCAGCAGTTTCGGACTAGCGATCACCGGGGAGCTGTTTTTT
J gene: TRBJ2-7; V gene: TRBV10-3; D gene: NA; clone size: few; CDR3 protein: CAISQSSYEQYF; CDR3 DNA: TGTGCCATCAGCCAGAGCTCCTACGAGCAGTACTTC
J gene: TRBJ2-5; V gene: TRBV11-2; D gene: NA; clone size: NA; CDR3 protein: CASSLLPETQYF; CDR3 DNA: TGTGCCAGCAGCCTTCTCCCAGAGACCCAGTACTTC
J gene: TRBJ2-1; V gene: TRBV6-2/TRBV6-3; D gene: NA; clone size: NA; CDR3 protein: CASSYPFGVKQFF; CDR3 DNA: TGTGCCAGCAGTTACCCCTTTGGAGTTAAGCAGTTCTTC
J gene: TRBJ2-1; V gene: TRBV5-1; D gene: TRBD2; clone size: NA; CDR3 protein: CASSKGLADYNEQFF; CDR3 DNA: TGCGCCAGCAGCAAGGGACTAGCGGACTACAATGAGCAGTTCTTC
J gene: TRBJ2-5; V gene: TRBV2; D gene: NA; clone size: NA; CDR3 protein: CASIEESRGSQYF; CDR3 DNA: TGTGCCAGCATCGAAGAGTCCCGGGGGTCCCAGTACTTC
J gene: TRBJ2-3; V gene: TRBV28; D gene: NA; clone size: NA; CDR3 protein: CASSFWTLETDAQYF; CDR3 DNA: TGTGCCAGCAGTTTTTGGACTTTAGAAACAGACGCGCAGTATTTT
J gene: TRBJ2-7; V gene: TRBV12-3/TRBV12-4; D gene: NA; clone size: few; CDR3 protein: CASSANYEQYF; CDR3 DNA: TGTGCCAGCAGTGCAAACTACGAGCAGTACTTC
J gene: TRBJ2-1; V gene: TRBV9; D gene: NA; clone size: few; CDR3 protein: CASSVAPGLEQFF; CDR3 DNA: TGTGCCAGCAGCGTAGCTCCGGGACTTGAGCAGTTCTTC
J gene: TRBJ2-7; V gene: TRBV5-1; D gene: NA; clone size: few; CDR3 protein: CASSLDIGRGYEQYF; CDR3 DNA: TGCGCCAGCAGCTTGGATATCGGACGGGGATACGAGCAGTACTTC
J gene: TRBJ1-5; V gene: TRBV6-2/TRBV6-3; D gene: TRBD1; clone size: few; CDR3 protein: CASRTGAHQLQHF; CDR3 DNA: TGTGCCAGCAGGACAGGGGCTCATCAGCTCCAGCATTTT
J gene: TRBJ2-3; V gene: TRBV9; D gene: NA; clone size: few; CDR3 protein: CASTSGPDRTDTQYF; CDR3 DNA: TGTGCCAGCACCTCCGGCCCCGACAGAACAGATACGCAGTATTTT
J gene: TRBJ2-1; V gene: TRBV10-3; D gene: TRBD2; clone size: many; CDR3 protein: CAMGLAENNEQFF; CDR3 DNA: TGTGCCATGGGACTAGCGGAAAACAATGAGCAGTTCTTC
J gene: TRBJ2-7; V gene: TRBV11-2; D gene: NA; clone size: few; CDR3 protein: CASSAVSSAWSAEQYF; CDR3 DNA: TGTGCCAGCAGCGCAGTTTCGTCCGCGTGGAGCGCCGAGCAGTACTTC
J gene: TRBJ2-7; V gene: TRBV5-1; D gene: NA; clone size: few; CDR3 protein: CASSLVPLREQYF; CDR3 DNA: TGCGCCAGCAGCTTGGTCCCCCTCCGTGAGCAGTACTTC